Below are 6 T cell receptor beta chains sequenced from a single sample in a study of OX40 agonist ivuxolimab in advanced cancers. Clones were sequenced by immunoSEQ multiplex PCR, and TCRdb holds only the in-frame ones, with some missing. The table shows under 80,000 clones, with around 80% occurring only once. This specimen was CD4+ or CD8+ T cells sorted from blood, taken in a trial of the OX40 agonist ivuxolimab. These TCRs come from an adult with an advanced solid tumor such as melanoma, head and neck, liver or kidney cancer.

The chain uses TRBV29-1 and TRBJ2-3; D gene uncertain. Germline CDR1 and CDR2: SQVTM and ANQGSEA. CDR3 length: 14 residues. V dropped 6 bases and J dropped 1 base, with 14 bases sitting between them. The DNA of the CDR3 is TGCAGCGTCCCCATGTACTCGGGCACAGATACGCAGTATTTT. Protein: CSVPMYSGTDTQYF.

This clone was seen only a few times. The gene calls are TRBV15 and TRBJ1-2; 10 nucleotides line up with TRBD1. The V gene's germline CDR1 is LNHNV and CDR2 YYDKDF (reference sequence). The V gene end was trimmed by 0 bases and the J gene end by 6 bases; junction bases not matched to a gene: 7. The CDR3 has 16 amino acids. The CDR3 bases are TGTGCCACCAGCAGAGATCTTAATGGACAGGGGGATGGCTACACCTTC. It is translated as CATSRDLNGQGDGYTF.

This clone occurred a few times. The CDR3 loop reads CASSPLTGYEQYF. CDR3 nucleotides: TGTGCCAGCAGTCCCCTGACAGGCTACGAGCAGTACTTC. The V gene is TRBV27, the J gene TRBJ2-7, with a tentative D call TRBD1 (6 bases). The germline V gene encodes CDR1 MNHEY and CDR2 SMNVEV (reference sequence). V lost 5 bases and J lost 3, with 11 bases in between. CDR3 length: 13 amino acids.

The CDR3 coding sequence is TGTGCCAGCAGTTACTCTCGGACAGGGGCGGACACTGAAGCTTTCTTT. Its protein is CASSYSRTGADTEAFF. The chain is built from TRBV6-5 and TRBJ1-1; 9 bases map to TRBD1. The germline CDR1 and CDR2 sequences are MNHEY and SVGAGI. V trimming: 0 bases; J trimming: 3 bases; junction bases outside the gene matches: 5. This CDR3 is built from 16 residues.

CDR3 DNA sequence: TGTGCCAGCAGTTACAGCTTCGGGAGAGGACAGCCCCAGCATTTT. It specifies CASSYSFGRGQPQHF. This rearrangement joins TRBV6-7 to TRBJ1-5, with no clear D. TRBV6-7 is placed among ORFs of uncertain function. Trimming stripped 2 bases from V and 7 bases from J, with 15 bases between. This CDR3 is 15 amino acids long.

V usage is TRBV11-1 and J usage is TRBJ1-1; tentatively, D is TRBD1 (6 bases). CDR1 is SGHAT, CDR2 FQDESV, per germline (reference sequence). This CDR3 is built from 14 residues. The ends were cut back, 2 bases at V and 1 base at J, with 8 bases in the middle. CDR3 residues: CASSLRTANTEAFF. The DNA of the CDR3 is TGTGCCAGCAGCTTAAGGACAGCGAACACTGAAGCTTTCTTT.